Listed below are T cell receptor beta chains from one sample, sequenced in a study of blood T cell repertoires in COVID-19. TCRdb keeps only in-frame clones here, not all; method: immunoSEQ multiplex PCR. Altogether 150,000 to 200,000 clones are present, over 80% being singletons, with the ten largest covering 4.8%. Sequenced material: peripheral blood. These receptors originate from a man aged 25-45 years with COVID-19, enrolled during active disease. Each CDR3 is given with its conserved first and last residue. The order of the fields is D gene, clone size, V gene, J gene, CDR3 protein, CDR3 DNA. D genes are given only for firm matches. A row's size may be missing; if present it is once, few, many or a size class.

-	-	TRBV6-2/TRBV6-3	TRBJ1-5	CASSYPDEGRPILTGNQPQHF	TGTGCCAGCAGTTACCCCGACGAGGGCAGGCCAATCCTAACGGGGAATCAGCCCCAGCATTTT
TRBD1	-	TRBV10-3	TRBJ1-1	CAIRDRGITTEAFF	TGTGCCATCAGAGACAGGGGAATCACCACTGAAGCTTTCTTT
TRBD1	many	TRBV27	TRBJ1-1	CASSIQGEVEAFF	TGTGCCAGCAGTATACAGGGGGAGGTTGAAGCTTTCTTT
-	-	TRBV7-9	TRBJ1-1	CASSLGQNTEAFF	TGTGCCAGCAGTCTCGGACAGAACACTGAAGCTTTCTTT
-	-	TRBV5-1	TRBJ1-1	CASSSRTGNTEAFF	TGCGCCAGCAGCTCGCGAACAGGGAACACTGAAGCTTTCTTT
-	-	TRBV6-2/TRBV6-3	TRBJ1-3	CASSLRRSSGNTIYF	TGTGCCAGCAGCCTTAGACGGAGCTCTGGAAACACCATATATTTT
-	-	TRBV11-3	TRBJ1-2	CASSLEPDYGYTF	TGTGCCAGCAGCTTAGAACCAGACTATGGCTACACCTTC
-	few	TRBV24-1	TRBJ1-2	CATISRGGNVDYGYTF	TGTGCCACCATATCAAGGGGCGGCAACGTCGACTATGGCTACACCTTC
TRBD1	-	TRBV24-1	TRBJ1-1	CATSDLTGGEAFF	TGTGCCACCAGTGACCTAACAGGGGGCGAAGCTTTCTTT
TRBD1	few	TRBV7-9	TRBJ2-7	CAGILTGAYEQYF	TGTGCCGGGATCCTTACAGGGGCCTACGAGCAGTACTTC
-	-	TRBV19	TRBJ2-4	CASCRGMGERVQYF	TGTGCCAGCTGTAGGGGGATGGGTGAACGGGTTCAGTACTTC
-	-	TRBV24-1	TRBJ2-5	CATRRPGRQETQYF	TGTGCCACCAGGCGCCCGGGGAGACAAGAGACCCAGTACTTC
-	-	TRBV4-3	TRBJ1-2	CASSHDAGANGYTF	TGCGCCAGCAGCCATGACGCAGGGGCGAATGGCTACACCTTC
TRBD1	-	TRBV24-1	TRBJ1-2	CATSDYAGTGFGYGYTF	TGTGCCACCAGTGATTATGCCGGGACAGGGTTCGGCTATGGCTACACCTTC
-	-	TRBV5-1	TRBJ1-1	CASSLGGRNTEAFF	TGCGCCAGCAGCTTGGGGGGCCGGAACACTGAAGCTTTCTTT
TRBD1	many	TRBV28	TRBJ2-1	CASSLEGQPYNEQFF	TGTGCCAGCAGTTTAGAGGGACAGCCTTACAATGAGCAGTTCTTC
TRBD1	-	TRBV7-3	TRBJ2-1	CASSLDRSYNEQFF	TGTGCCAGCTCCTTGGACAGGTCCTACAATGAGCAGTTCTTC
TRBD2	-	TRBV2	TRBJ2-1	CASSEGSGRTLFLYNEQFF	TGTGCCAGCAGTGAAGGTAGCGGGAGGACCTTATTCTTGTACAATGAGCAGTTCTTC
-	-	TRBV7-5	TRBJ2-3	CARKLGGLAGDSTDTQYF	TGTGCCAGAAAACTAGGGGGACTAGCGGGAGATTCCACAGATACGCAGTATTTT
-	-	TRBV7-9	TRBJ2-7	CASSHEGTEQYF	TGTGCCAGCAGCCATGAGGGAACGGAGCAGTACTTC
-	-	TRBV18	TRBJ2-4	CASSAEIKNIQYF	TGTGCCAGCTCGGCGGAGATTAAAAACATTCAGTACTTC
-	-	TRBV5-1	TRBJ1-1	CASSLLTVGTEAFF	TGCGCCAGCAGCTTGTTGACAGTAGGGACTGAAGCTTTCTTT
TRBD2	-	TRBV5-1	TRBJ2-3	CASSLSSGEADTQYF	TGCGCCAGCAGCTTGAGTAGCGGGGAGGCAGATACGCAGTATTTT
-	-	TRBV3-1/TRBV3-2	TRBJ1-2	CASSPGLRYGYTF	TGTGCCAGCAGCCCGGGACTGCGCTATGGCTACACCTTC
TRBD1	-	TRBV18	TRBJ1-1	CASSHSEGQATEAFF	TGTGCCAGCTCACACAGCGAGGGACAGGCCACTGAAGCTTTCTTT
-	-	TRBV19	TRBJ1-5	CASTDQGFSNQPQHF	TGTGCCAGTACCGACCAGGGGTTTAGCAATCAGCCCCAGCATTTT
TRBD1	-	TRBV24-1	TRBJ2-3	CATSDYEADRGTDTQYF	TGTGCCACCAGTGATTACGAGGCCGACAGGGGAACAGATACGCAGTATTTT
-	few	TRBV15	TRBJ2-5	CATSRVGGPQGTQYF	TGTGCCACCAGCAGAGTCGGGGGGCCCCAGGGGACCCAGTACTTC
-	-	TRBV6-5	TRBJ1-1	CASSYSMRDTEAFF	TGTGCCAGCAGTTACTCGATGAGGGACACTGAAGCTTTCTTT
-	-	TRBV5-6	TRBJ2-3	CASSLLAGLSTDTQYF	TGTGCCAGCAGCTTGCTTGCAGGGCTTAGCACAGATACGCAGTATTTT
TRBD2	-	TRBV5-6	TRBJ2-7	CASRRLAGPYEQYF	TGTGCCAGCAGAAGGCTAGCGGGACCCTACGAGCAGTACTTC
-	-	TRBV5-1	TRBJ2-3	CASSLGSGTDTQYF	TGCGCCAGCAGCTTAGGTTCCGGGACAGATACGCAGTATTTT
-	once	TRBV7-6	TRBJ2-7	CASSSSKEKPSYEQYF	TGTGCCAGCAGCTCCTCAAAAGAGAAGCCCTCCTACGAGCAGTACTTC
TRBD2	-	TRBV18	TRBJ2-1	CASSPDSSGYNEQFF	TGTGCCAGCTCACCGGATTCTAGCGGTTACAATGAGCAGTTCTTC
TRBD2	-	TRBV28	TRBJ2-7	CASSLGIAGGRYEQYF	TGTGCCAGCAGTTTGGGGATAGCGGGAGGGCGGTACGAGCAGTACTTC
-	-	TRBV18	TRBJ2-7	CASSPPSGYEQYF	TGTGCCAGCTCACCACCGTCCGGCTACGAGCAGTACTTC
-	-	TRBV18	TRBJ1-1	CASSSTGTGTEAFF	TGTGCCAGCTCATCTACGGGTACGGGGACTGAAGCTTTCTTT
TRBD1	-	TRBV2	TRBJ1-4	CASSWTGGKNEKLFF	TGTGCCAGCAGTTGGACAGGGGGGAAGAATGAAAAACTGTTTTTT
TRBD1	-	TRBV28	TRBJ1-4	CASSIEGQGIGEKLFF	TGTGCCAGCAGTATCGAGGGACAGGGCATCGGTGAAAAACTGTTTTTT
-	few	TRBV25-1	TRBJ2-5	CASSDRQETQYF	TGTGCCAGCAGTGACAGGCAAGAGACCCAGTACTTC
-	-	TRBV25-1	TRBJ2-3	CASSVTGWNTDTQYF	TGTGCCAGCAGTGTTACAGGGTGGAACACAGATACGCAGTATTTT
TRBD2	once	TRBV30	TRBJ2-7	CAWNSGDYEQYF	TGTGCCTGGAACAGCGGGGACTACGAGCAGTACTTC
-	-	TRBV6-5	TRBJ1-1	CASSSPGGTEAFF	TGTGCCAGCAGTTCCCCGGGGGGGACTGAAGCTTTCTTT
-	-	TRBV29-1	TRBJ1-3	CSVARDSGNTIYF	TGCAGCGTGGCACGGGATTCTGGAAACACCATATATTTT
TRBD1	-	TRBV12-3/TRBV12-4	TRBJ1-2	CAAGQGVYGYTF	TGTGCCGCTGGACAGGGGGTCTATGGCTACACCTTC
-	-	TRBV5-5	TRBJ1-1	CASSNRPDGGAEAFF	TGTGCCAGCAGCAACAGACCCGACGGAGGGGCTGAAGCTTTCTTT
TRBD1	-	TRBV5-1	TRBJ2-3	CASSRMTGTDTQYF	TGCGCCAGCAGCCGAATGACAGGGACAGATACGCAGTATTTT
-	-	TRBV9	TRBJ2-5	CASSVDLAQETQYF	TGTGCCAGCAGCGTAGACCTAGCTCAAGAGACCCAGTACTTC
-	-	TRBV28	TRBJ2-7	CASTRTTVQYF	TGTGCCAGCACCCGTACGACAGTGCAGTACTTC
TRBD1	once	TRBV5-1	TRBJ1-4	CASSQRETGGEKLFF	TGCGCCAGCAGCCAGCGAGAGACAGGGGGTGAAAAACTGTTTTTT
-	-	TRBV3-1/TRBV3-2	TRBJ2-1	CASSQPRREQFF	TGTGCCAGCAGCCAACCGAGGAGAGAGCAGTTCTTC
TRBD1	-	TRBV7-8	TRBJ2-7	CASTRPDRGHEQYF	TGTGCCAGCACCCGTCCAGACAGGGGTCACGAGCAGTACTTC
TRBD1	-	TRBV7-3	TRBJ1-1	CASSDMSRGQGTEAFF	TGTGCCAGCAGCGATATGTCCCGAGGACAGGGCACTGAAGCTTTCTTT